The text below deals with one T cell receptor beta chain. The investigators amplified TCR beta CDR3 regions from RNA transcripts. The TCR CDR3 was amplified in a first-round RT-PCR using the HTBI primer set. TCRdb re-derived calls from the multiplex PCR reads in MiXCR, one entry per CDR3 protein. This table has about 560,000 distinct CDR3 sequences, 14% appearing once. This sample stems from a study of T cells in Graves' hyperthyroidism and ophthalmopathy. The CDR3 consists of 12 residues. The V gene's germline CDR1 is SQVTM and CDR2 ANQGSEA. The ends were cut back, 5 bases at V and 3 bases at J, with 10 bases in the middle.

The specimen sequenced was blood. The chain recombines TRBV29-1 with TRBJ1-1; a weak D match, TRBD1 (5 bases). This clonotype was sampled from a woman aged 40 to 49 with Graves' hyperthyroidism. CDR3 amino acids: CSVYPGHTEAFF. The CDR3 bases are TGCAGCGTTTACCCAGGGCACACTGAAGCTTTCTTT.